One and the same sample provided the 25 T cell receptor beta chains below, sequenced in a study of T-cell memory formation after mild COVID-19. TCRdb re-called the 5' RACE reads through MiXCR, storing one row per CDR3 protein. The table includes approximately 270,000 distinct CDR3 sequences, around 16% detected once. Sample: PBMCs or a T cell subset sorted from them (not recorded which). Receptor source: a man aged 18 to 29 who had mild COVID-19 (a few samples of this study predate the infection). Cell type and time point are not known.

In nucleotides, the CDR3 is TGTGCCAGCAGCGTCAGGGTGAACACTGAAGCTTTCTTT. Residues: CASSVRVNTEAFF. The V call is TRBV9, the J call TRBJ1-1; D might be TRBD1 (5 bases). The CDR3 is 13 amino acids. The V gene lost 2 bases and the J gene lost 0 bases, with 5 bases spanning the gap. The germline gives CDR1 SGDLS, CDR2 YYNGEE.

This clonotype was observed a handful of times. The chain recombines TRBV7-9 with TRBJ2-1, with D possibly matching TRBD1 (6 bases). Trimming took 4 bases from V and 4 from J, leaving 14 bases between them. Germline values: CDR1 SEHNR, CDR2 FQNEAQ (reference sequence). The CDR3 contains 15 residues. The CDR3 coding sequence is TGTGCCAGCAGCTCGACAGGCCTTGGGTACAATGAGCAGTTCTTC. Amino acids: CASSSTGLGYNEQFF.

This sequence joins TRBV19 and TRBJ1-5; possible D gene TRBD1, 6 bases. Germline lookup yields CDR1 LNHDA and CDR2 SQIVND (reference sequence). V was shortened by 7 bases and J by 6 bases, with 16 bases between the two germline ends. The CDR3 spans 14 residues. The CDR3 DNA is TGTGCCAGTACCCTGGGGGGGGCCGGTCAGCCCCAGCATTTT. Protein sequence: CASTLGGAGQPQHF.

The chain has TRBV7-9 and TRBJ1-2; 9 positions agree with TRBD1. CDR3 length: 19 residues. Trimming at V came to 6 bases and at J to 1 base, leaving 18 bases not matched to a gene. Germline-derived CDR1 and CDR2 are SEHNR and FQNEAQ (reference sequence). CDR3 amino acids: CASSSSDRDRAPNNYGYTF. The DNA for the CDR3 is TGTGCCAGCAGTTCTTCAGACCGGGACAGGGCCCCAAATAACTATGGCTACACCTTC.

In its sample, this clonotype was seen a few times. This rearrangement joins TRBV29-1 to TRBJ2-5, with 12 bases that match TRBD2. Trimming took 4 bases from V and 5 from J; bases not matched to a gene: 11. Germline V gene lookup returns CDR1 SQVTM and CDR2 ANQGSEA. The CDR3 totals 16 residues. The CDR3 nucleotides read TGCAGCGTTGCCCGCGAAGGACTAGCGGGGAGGGAGACCCAGTACTTC. Its protein is CSVAREGLAGRETQYF.

This clonotype was observed a few times. This chain connects TRBV2 to TRBJ2-5, with 11 nucleotides matching TRBD2. Germline CDR1 is SNHLY and CDR2 is FYNNEI. The CDR3 runs 17 residues. V lost 5 bases, J lost 2 bases, and 10 bases stayed unmatched. CDR3 protein: CASSPRLAGPPQETQYF. In DNA, the CDR3 is TGTGCCAGCAGTCCTAGACTAGCGGGGCCACCACAAGAGACCCAGTACTTC.

The chain is built from TRBV20-1 and TRBJ2-3; the D call may be TRBD1 or TRBD2 (5 bases each). Trimming shortened V by 5 bases and J by 10 bases, and 25 bases separated the two germline ends. The CDR3 loop spans 15 amino acids. The germline V gene encodes CDR1 DFQATT and CDR2 SNEGSKA (reference sequence). The DNA of the CDR3 is TGCAGTGCTCCCGGTTCGGGGCGGACGTTAACGCCGCAGTATTTT. Translated: CSAPGSGRTLTPQYF.

This clonotype came up a few times. J is TRBJ2-7 and V is TRBV12-5; D is unclear. This CDR3 region has 14 residues. Germline V CDR1 and CDR2: LGHNT, FRNRAP. The ends were cut back, 1 base at V and 2 bases at J, with 9 bases in the middle. CDR3 protein: CASGLGGLTYEQYV. As DNA, the CDR3 is TGTGCTAGTGGTTTGGGGGGTCTAACCTACGAGCAGTACGTC.

V gene TRBV30 combines with J gene TRBJ2-3, with TRBD1 identical over 8 bases. Germline CDR1 is GTSNPN and CDR2 is SVGIG (reference sequence). There are 15 residues in the CDR3. With V trimmed by 2 bases and J by 5 bases, 9 bases remained unmatched. CDR3 protein: CAWSTGQGALDTQYF. For the CDR3, the DNA is TGTGCCTGGAGTACCGGCCAGGGGGCGTTAGATACGCAGTATTTT.

The chain uses TRBV12-3 or TRBV12-4 and TRBJ2-5, with 11 positions matching TRBD2. Unmatched junction bases numbered 11, after V lost 6 bases and J lost 5 bases. CDR3 length: 16 residues. CDR3 sequence reads: CASSLSGGARWETQYF. DNA of the CDR3: TGTGCCAGCAGCCTTAGCGGGGGGGCTCGGTGGGAGACCCAGTACTTC.

The chain couples TRBV6-5 to TRBJ2-1, with D hard to call. Trimming took off 3 bases at V and 9 bases at J, with 9 bases between the two ends. Germline V CDR1 and CDR2: MNHEY, SVGAGI. CDR3 length: 12 residues. The CDR3 sequence: CASSYRAGEQFF. The CDR3 DNA sequence: TGTGCCAGCAGTTATAGGGCCGGTGAGCAGTTCTTC.

This chain uses TRBV3-1 with TRBJ1-2; D not certain. V was pared by 4 bases and J by 3 bases, with 12 bases between. CDR1 and CDR2 from the germline V gene are LGHDT and YNNKEL (reference sequence). This CDR3 comprises 14 residues. Here the CDR3 DNA reads TGTGCCAGCAGCCCCGGTCTATCCGACTATGGCTACACCTTC. This translates into CASSPGLSDYGYTF.

The chain recombines TRBV7-2 with TRBJ2-2; D is perhaps TRBD1 or TRBD2 (5 bases each). The CDR3 is 14 residues long. Per the germline V gene, CDR1 is SGHTA and CDR2 is FQGNSA. The V end was cut by 3 bases, the J end by 4 bases, with 9 bases between. For the CDR3, the DNA is TGTGCCAGCAGCTTTGGGGGATCCACCGGGGAGCTGTTTTTT. Its translation is CASSFGGSTGELFF.

There are many counts of this clonotype. J is TRBJ1-1 and V is TRBV12-3 or TRBV12-4; TRBD1 matches at 7 bases. This CDR3 is 13 amino acids long. V shed 6 bases and J 8 bases; nucleotides not matched to a gene: 9. In nucleotides, the CDR3 is TGTGCCAGCAGCCTGGACAGGACGACCGAAGCTTTCTTT. Translation gives CASSLDRTTEAFF.

The chain links TRBV25-1 to TRBJ2-7, with a possible D match to TRBD2 (6 bases). Trimming took off 8 bases at V and 3 bases at J, with 11 bases between the two ends. CDR3 length: 12 residues. Germline CDR1 and CDR2: MGHDK and SYGVNS. CDR3 in DNA: TGTGCCAGCGGGCGGGGATTCTACGAGCAGTACTTC. It codes for CASGRGFYEQYF.

CDR3 region: CSARPLTGELFF. CDR3 nucleotides: TGCAGCGCCAGACCATTAACCGGGGAGCTGTTTTTT. V is TRBV29-1 and J is TRBJ2-2; no definite D call. The V gene lost 7 bases and the J gene lost 5 bases, with 11 bases spanning the gap. The CDR3 runs to 12 residues. CDR1 and CDR2 from the germline V gene are SQVTM and ANQGSEA.

The chain combines TRBV3-1 with TRBJ1-2; D may be TRBD1 (6 bases). CDR1 is LGHDT, CDR2 YNNKEL, per germline (reference sequence). The CDR3 runs 17 residues. Trimming stripped 2 bases from V and 6 bases from J, with 22 bases between. The CDR3 sequence: CASSQRAGGTGSNGYTF. CDR3 bases: TGTGCCAGCAGCCAACGGGCGGGGGGCACTGGCTCTAATGGCTACACCTTC.

This clonotype has ten or more counts. The rearrangement links TRBV4-2 to TRBJ2-1; D call uncertain. The germline V gene encodes CDR1 LGHNA and CDR2 YNFKEQ. The V and J ends lost 0 bases and 2 bases respectively, with 11 bases between them. There are 16 residues in the CDR3. DNA for the CDR3: TGTGCCAGCAGCCAAGATTCCTTAGTTACCTACAATGAGCAGTTCTTC. It encodes CASSQDSLVTYNEQFF.

Ten or more counts support this clonotype. The chain joins TRBV18 to TRBJ1-3; D not certain. The CDR3 covers 16 residues. Trimming shortened V by 3 bases and J by 4 bases, and 16 bases separated the two germline ends. CDR1 KGHSH and CDR2 LQKENI come from the germline V gene. The CDR3 loop reads CASSPQPPVYGNTIYF. For the CDR3, the DNA is TGTGCCAGCTCACCGCAACCCCCGGTGTACGGAAACACCATATATTTT. The full variable domain, rest sourced from reference TRBV18 and TRBJ1-3, is NAGVMQNPRHLVRRRGQEARLRCSPMKGHSHVYWYRQLPEEGLKFMVYLQKENIIDESGMPKERFSAEFPKEGPSILRIQQVVRGDSAAYFCASSPQPPVYGNTIYFGEGSWLTVV.

The chain couples TRBV7-9 to TRBJ1-1; D is uncertain. Trimming cost V 5 bases and J 0 bases, with 7 bases left between them. The V gene's germline CDR1 is SEHNR and CDR2 FQNEAQ (reference sequence). The CDR3 is made up of 13 amino acids. CDR3 amino acids: CASSITLNTEAFF. The CDR3 DNA reads as TGTGCCAGCAGCATCACTTTGAACACTGAAGCTTTCTTT.

The V gene is TRBV4-3, the J gene TRBJ2-7; D ambiguous. The V end lost 0 bases, the J end lost 2 bases, and 8 bases lay between the germline ends. Per germline, CDR1 LGHNA and CDR2 YSLEER. There are 14 residues in the CDR3. The CDR3 region has the DNA TGCGCCAGCAGCCAAGATTTGGGTCCCTACGAGCAGTACGTC. Translating it yields CASSQDLGPYEQYV.

This clonotype was seen just once. The V call is TRBV6-6, the J call TRBJ1-5, with a tentative D call TRBD1 (5 bases). CDR1 and CDR2 (germline): MNHNY, SVGAGI (reference sequence). The CDR3 extends over 15 amino acids. With 5 bases removed from V and 0 bases from J, the gap between germline ends came to 11 bases. CDR3 loop: CASSRGGYSNQPQHF. For the CDR3, the DNA is TGTGCCAGCAGTCGGGGGGGTTATAGCAATCAGCCCCAGCATTTT.

This chain connects TRBV10-2 to TRBJ2-3; 8 bases agree with TRBD2. The CDR3 is 15 residues long. After removal of 5 bases from V and 2 bases from J, the junction contained 6 bases not matched to a gene. Germline V CDR1 and CDR2: WSHSY, SAAADI. CDR3 in DNA: TGCGCCAGCAGTCCCACTAGCGGACTCACAGATACGCAGTATTTT. Its protein is CASSPTSGLTDTQYF.

The J gene is TRBJ1-3, the V gene TRBV7-3, with a tentative D call TRBD1 (5 bases). The CDR3 has 15 residues. Trimming cost V 3 bases and J 4 bases, with 13 bases left between them. From germline, CDR1 is SGHTA and CDR2 FQGTGA. CDR3 in DNA: TGTGCCAGCAGCTTCTCCGGGGCAGGAGGAAACACCATATATTTT. Its protein is CASSFSGAGGNTIYF.

The chain employs TRBV12-3 or TRBV12-4 and TRBJ2-1, with 7 bases identical to TRBD1. The CDR3 runs 15 residues. V was pared by 7 bases and J by 8 bases, with 14 bases of the junction left unmatched. The DNA for the CDR3 is TGTGCCAGCACCCCTGCTCGGACAGGACGGGATGAGCAGTTCTTC. Translated: CASTPARTGRDEQFF.